What follows are 9 T cell receptor beta chains derived from one specimen sequenced in a study of shared T cell receptors in the human thymus. Sequenced by immunoSEQ multiplex PCR; TCRdb stores in-frame clones only, minus some. The table shows fewer than 700,000 clones, with more than 75% occurring only once. The same data also went into a second study, on human thymus T cells.

The material sequenced was thymocytes. The receptors stem from a boy in the first two years of life with a congenital heart defect.

The V gene is TRBV25-1, the J gene TRBJ2-1; TRBD2 might be the D (6 bases). This CDR3 contains 17 residues. Between the trimmed V and J ends, which lost 3 bases and 3 bases, there was a span of 18 bases. The germline V gene has CDR1 MGHDK and CDR2 SYGVNS. CDR3 loop: CASSEKPSVPGYNEQFF. CDR3 DNA sequence: TGTGCCAGCAGTGAGAAGCCTAGCGTCCCGGGCTACAATGAGCAGTTCTTC.

The V and J genes are TRBV5-6 and TRBJ2-5; perhaps TRBD2 as D (5 bases). This CDR3 comprises 17 residues. Trimming removed 4 bases at V and 4 bases at J, with 23 bases between. Germline CDR1 reads SGHDT; CDR2 reads YYEEEE. The CDR3 DNA reads as TGTGCCAGCAGCGCTACGCGGCGCGGCAGGAGCGGAGAGACCCAGTACTTC. Translation: CASSATRRGRSGETQYF.

The V and J genes are TRBV6-5 and TRBJ2-4; no definite D call. CDR3 length equals 11 residues. Looked up from germline, CDR1 is MNHEY and CDR2 is SVGAGI. V dropped 10 bases and J dropped 7 bases, with 11 bases sitting between them. CDR3 DNA: TGTGCCACCATTAGATTGAACATTCAGTACTTC. Amino acids: CATIRLNIQYF.

This rearrangement joins TRBV2 to TRBJ2-1; possibly TRBD2 for D (6 bases). V was cut by 11 bases and J by 0 bases, with 14 bases left in between. Per germline, CDR1 SNHLY and CDR2 FYNNEI. CDR3 length equals 14 residues. The CDR3 here is CAGGAGLSYNEQFF. Here the CDR3 DNA reads TGTGCCGGGGGAGCGGGCCTCTCCTACAATGAGCAGTTCTTC.

This chain links TRBV28 with TRBJ1-2; D uncertain. This CDR3 contains 16 residues. V lost 8 bases, J lost 1 base, and 20 bases lay in between. Germline V lookup: CDR1 MDHEN, CDR2 SYDVKM. CDR3 nucleotide sequence: TGTGCCAGCGACCGGGTTCCGAGATTACTTAACTATGGCTACACCTTC. It is translated as CASDRVPRLLNYGYTF.

The genes are TRBV6-5 and TRBJ1-1, with 11 bases aligning to TRBD1. The J segment lost 4 bases and the V segment lost 6 bases, leaving 7 bases of the junction unmatched. The V gene's germline CDR1 is MNHEY and CDR2 SVGAGI. The CDR3 loop spans 15 amino acids. This chain's CDR3 is CASSRTGGRGTEAFF. The CDR3 nucleotides read TGTGCCAGCAGCAGGACAGGGGGCAGGGGCACTGAAGCTTTCTTT.

The chain joins TRBV5-1 to TRBJ1-1; D ambiguous. CDR1 is SGHRS, CDR2 YFSETQ, per germline. The CDR3 covers 14 residues. Between the trimmed V and J ends, which lost 0 bases and 1 base, there was a span of 7 bases. The CDR3 bases are TGCGCCAGCAGCTTGGCCACCGGGAACACTGAAGCTTTCTTT. It is translated as CASSLATGNTEAFF. The entire variable domain, with the rest obtained from reference TRBV5-1 and TRBJ1-1, is as follows: KAGVTQTPRYLIKTRGQQVTLSCSPISGHRSVSWYQQTPGQGLQFLFEYFSETQRNKGNFPGRFSGRQFSNSRSEMNVSTLELGDSALYLCASSLATGNTEAFFGQGTRLTVV.

V is TRBV6-1 and J is TRBJ2-1; TRBD2 agrees at 12 bases. The CDR3 totals 16 residues. Germline trimming cut 3 bases from V and 7 bases from J; bases unmatched to any gene: 7. CDR1 and CDR2 (germline): MNHNS, SASEGT. The CDR3 sequence: CASSEGGLAGRNEQFF. CDR3 DNA: TGTGCCAGCAGTGAGGGCGGACTAGCGGGAAGAAATGAGCAGTTCTTC.

This sequence joins TRBV2 and TRBJ1-2; 7 bases fit TRBD1. There are 15 residues in the CDR3. Germline CDR1 SNHLY, CDR2 FYNNEI. The V and J ends lost 6 bases and 3 bases, in that order; junction bases with no gene match: 10. The DNA of the CDR3 is TGTGCCAGCAGGGAGACAGGGAATGGCGACTATGGCTACACCTTC. This gives the protein CASRETGNGDYGYTF.